The present entry profiles one T cell receptor (beta chain) with its context. The data stem from a study of CD8+CD57+ T cells in acquired aplastic anemia. Germline V gene sequence: CDR1 LNHNV, CDR2 YYDKDF (reference sequence). Deletions cut 0 bases from V and 2 bases from J, with 15 bases between. CDR3 length: 17 amino acids. Template material for TCR beta VDJ and CDR3 profiling consisted of genomic DNA. TCRdb passed the reads through MiXCR, listing each CDR3 protein once. The table records fewer than 250,000 distinct CDR3 sequences, roughly half of them present only once. The chain couples TRBV15 to TRBJ2-3, with D maybe TRBD1 (5 bases). The sequence came from a human donor in good health, serving as a control. Input material: sorted CD4+, CD8+, or CD8+CD57+ T cells (not recorded which) from PBMCs. CDR3 sequence reads: CATSREGIGAFTDTQYF. The CDR3 nucleotides are TGTGCCACCAGCAGAGAAGGGATAGGGGCCTTCACAGATACGCAGTATTTT. Looking up the rest from reference TRBV15 and TRBJ2-3 gives the full variable domain: DAMVIQNPRYQVTQFGKPVTLSCSQTLNHNVMYWYQQKSSQAPKLLFHYYDKDFNNEADTPDNFQSRRPNTSFCFLDIRSPGLGDTAMYLCATSREGIGAFTDTQYFGPGTRLTVL.